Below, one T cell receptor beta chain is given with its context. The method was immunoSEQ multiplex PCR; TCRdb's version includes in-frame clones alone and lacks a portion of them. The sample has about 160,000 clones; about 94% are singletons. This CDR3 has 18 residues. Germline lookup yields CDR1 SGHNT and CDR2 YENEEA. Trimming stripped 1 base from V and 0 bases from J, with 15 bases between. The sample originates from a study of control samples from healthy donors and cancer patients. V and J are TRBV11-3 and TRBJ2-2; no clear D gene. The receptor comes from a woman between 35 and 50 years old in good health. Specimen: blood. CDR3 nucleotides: TGTGCCAGCAGCTTAGGGCGTAGCAGACTTTCGAACACCGGGGAGCTGTTTTTT. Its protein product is CASSLGRSRLSNTGELFF.